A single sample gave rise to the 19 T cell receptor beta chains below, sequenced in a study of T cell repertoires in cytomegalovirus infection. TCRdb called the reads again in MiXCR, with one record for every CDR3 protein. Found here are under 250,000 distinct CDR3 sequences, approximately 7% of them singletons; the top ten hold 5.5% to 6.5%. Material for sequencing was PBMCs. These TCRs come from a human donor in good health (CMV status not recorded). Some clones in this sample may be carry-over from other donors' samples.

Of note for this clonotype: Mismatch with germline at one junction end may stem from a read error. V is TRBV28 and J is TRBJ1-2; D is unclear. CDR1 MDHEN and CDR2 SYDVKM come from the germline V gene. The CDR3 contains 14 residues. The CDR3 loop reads CASSLVVSRYDYTF. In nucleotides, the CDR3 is TGTGCCAGCAGTTTAGTCGTCAGCCGCTATGACTACACCTTC.

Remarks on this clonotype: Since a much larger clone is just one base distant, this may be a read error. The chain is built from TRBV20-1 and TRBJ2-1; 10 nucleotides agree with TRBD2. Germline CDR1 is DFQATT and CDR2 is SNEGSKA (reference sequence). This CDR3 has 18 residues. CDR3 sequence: CGEKRGLAGDFSYNEQFF. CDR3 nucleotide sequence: TGCGGTGAGAAGAGAGGGCTAGCGGGGGATTTCTCCTACAATGAGCAGTTCTTC.

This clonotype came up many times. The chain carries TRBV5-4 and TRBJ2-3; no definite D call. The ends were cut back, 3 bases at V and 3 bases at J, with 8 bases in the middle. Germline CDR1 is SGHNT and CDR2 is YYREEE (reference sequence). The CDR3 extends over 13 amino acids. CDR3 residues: CASSSTGTDTQYF. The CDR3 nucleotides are TGTGCCAGCAGCTCGACGGGTACAGATACGCAGTATTTT.

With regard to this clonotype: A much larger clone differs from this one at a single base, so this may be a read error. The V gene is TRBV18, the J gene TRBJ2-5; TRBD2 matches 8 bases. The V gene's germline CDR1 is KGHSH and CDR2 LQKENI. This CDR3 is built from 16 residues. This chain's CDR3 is CASSPLSGAFQETQNF. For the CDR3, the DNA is TGTGCCAGCTCACCTCTTAGCGGGGCCTTTCAAGAGACCCAGAACTTC.

CDR3 nucleotide sequence: TGCAGTGCTAGAGAGGGAACAGCGAGACTGGATGGCTACACCTTC. Protein sequence: CSAREGTARLDGYTF. The chain is built from TRBV20-1 and TRBJ1-2; D remains ambiguous. Germline CDR1 DFQATT, CDR2 SNEGSKA (reference sequence). The CDR3 has 15 residues. Trimming shortened V by 0 bases and J by 6 bases, and 17 bases separated the two germline ends.

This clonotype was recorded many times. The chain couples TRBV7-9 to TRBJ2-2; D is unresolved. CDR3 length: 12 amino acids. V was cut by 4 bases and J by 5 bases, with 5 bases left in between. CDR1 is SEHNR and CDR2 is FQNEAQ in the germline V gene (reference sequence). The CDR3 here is CASSSLTGELFF. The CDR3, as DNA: TGTGCCAGCAGCTCCCTTACCGGGGAGCTGTTTTTT.

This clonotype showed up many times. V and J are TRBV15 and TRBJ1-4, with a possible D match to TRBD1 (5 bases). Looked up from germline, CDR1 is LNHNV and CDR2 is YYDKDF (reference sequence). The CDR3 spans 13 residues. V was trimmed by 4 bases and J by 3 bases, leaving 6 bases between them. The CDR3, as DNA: TGTGCCACCAGCACGGGGGCTAATGAAAAACTGTTTTTT. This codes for CATSTGANEKLFF.

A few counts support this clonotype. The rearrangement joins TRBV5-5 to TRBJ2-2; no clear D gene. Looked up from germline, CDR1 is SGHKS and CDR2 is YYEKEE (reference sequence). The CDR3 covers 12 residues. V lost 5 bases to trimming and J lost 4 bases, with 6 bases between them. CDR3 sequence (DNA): TGTGCCAGCAGACGTCCCACCGGGGAGCTGTTTTTT. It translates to CASRRPTGELFF.

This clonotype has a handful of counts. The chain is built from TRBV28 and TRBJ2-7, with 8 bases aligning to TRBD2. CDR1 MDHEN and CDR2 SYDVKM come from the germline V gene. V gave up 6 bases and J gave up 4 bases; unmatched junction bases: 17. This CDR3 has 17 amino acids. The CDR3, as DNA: TGTGCCAGCAGGGGAAGCGGGGGCTCTCCCTATCCTTACGAGCAGTACTTC. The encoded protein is CASRGSGGSPYPYEQYF.

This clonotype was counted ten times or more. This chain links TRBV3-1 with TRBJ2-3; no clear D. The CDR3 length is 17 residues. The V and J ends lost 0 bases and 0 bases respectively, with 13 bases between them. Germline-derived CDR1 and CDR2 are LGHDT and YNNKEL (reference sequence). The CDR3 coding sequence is TGTGCCAGCAGCCAAGATTTTACGGAAACTAGCACAGATACGCAGTATTTT. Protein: CASSQDFTETSTDTQYF.

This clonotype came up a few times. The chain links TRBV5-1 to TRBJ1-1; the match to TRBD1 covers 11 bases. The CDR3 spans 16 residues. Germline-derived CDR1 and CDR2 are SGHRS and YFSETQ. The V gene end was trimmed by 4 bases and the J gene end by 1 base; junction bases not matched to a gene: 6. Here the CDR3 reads CASSPRTGGENTEAFF. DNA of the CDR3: TGCGCCAGCAGCCCTCGGACAGGGGGCGAGAACACTGAAGCTTTCTTT. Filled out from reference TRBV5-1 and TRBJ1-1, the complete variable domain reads KAGVTQTPRYLIKTRGQQVTLSCSPISGHRSVSWYQQTPGQGLQFLFEYFSETQRNKGNFPGRFSGRQFSNSRSEMNVSTLELGDSALYLCASSPRTGGENTEAFFGQGTRLTVV.

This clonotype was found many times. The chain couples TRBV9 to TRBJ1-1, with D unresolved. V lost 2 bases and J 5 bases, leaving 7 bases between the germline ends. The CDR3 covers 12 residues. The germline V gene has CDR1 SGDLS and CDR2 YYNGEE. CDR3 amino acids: CASSVSQTEAFF. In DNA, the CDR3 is TGTGCCAGCAGCGTCTCCCAAACTGAAGCTTTCTTT.

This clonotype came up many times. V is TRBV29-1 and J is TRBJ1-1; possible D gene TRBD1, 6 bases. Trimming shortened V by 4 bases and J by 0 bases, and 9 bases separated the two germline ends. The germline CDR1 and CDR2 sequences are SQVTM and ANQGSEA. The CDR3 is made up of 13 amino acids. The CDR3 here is CSVGEGVNTEAFF. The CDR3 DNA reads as TGCAGCGTTGGTGAGGGGGTGAACACTGAAGCTTTCTTT.

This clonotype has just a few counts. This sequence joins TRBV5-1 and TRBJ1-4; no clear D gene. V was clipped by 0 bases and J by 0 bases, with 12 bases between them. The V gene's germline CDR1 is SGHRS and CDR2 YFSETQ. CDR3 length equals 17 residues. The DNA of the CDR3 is TGCGCCAGCAGCTTGGACGAGGGCACTACAACTAATGAAAAACTGTTTTTT. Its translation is CASSLDEGTTTNEKLFF. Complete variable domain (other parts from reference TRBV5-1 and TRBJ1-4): KAGVTQTPRYLIKTRGQQVTLSCSPISGHRSVSWYQQTPGQGLQFLFEYFSETQRNKGNFPGRFSGRQFSNSRSEMNVSTLELGDSALYLCASSLDEGTTTNEKLFFGSGTQLSVL.

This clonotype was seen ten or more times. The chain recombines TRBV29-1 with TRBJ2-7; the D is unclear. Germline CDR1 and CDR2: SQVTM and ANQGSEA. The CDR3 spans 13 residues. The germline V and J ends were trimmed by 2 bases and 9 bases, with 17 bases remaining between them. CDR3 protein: CSVEKLAASAQYF. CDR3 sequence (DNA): TGCAGCGTTGAAAAGTTGGCGGCGTCGGCGCAGTACTTC.

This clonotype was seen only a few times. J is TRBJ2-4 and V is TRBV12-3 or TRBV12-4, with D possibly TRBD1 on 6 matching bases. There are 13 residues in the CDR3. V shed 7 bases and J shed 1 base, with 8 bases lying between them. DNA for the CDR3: TGTGCCAGCAACAGGGATGCCAAAAACATTCAGTACTTC. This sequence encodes CASNRDAKNIQYF.

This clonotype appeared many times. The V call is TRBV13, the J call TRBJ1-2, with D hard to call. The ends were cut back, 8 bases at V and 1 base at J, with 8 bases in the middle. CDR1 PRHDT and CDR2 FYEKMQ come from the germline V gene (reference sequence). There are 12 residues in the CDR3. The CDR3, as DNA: TGTGCCAGCGGTGGGGTTAACTATGGCTACACCTTC. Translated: CASGGVNYGYTF. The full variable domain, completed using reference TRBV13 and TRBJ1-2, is AAGVIQSPRHLIKEKRETATLKCYPIPRHDTVYWYQQGPGQDPQFLISFYEKMQSDKGSIPDRFSAQQFSDYHSELNMSSLELGDSALYFCASGGVNYGYTFGSGTRLTVV.

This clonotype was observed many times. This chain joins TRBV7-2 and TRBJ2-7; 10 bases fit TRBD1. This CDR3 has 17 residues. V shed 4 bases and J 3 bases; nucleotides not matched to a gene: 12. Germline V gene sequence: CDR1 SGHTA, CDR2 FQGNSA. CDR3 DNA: TGTGCCAGCAGCTCCATCGTGACAGGGGGCCTCCGCTACGAGCAGTACTTC. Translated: CASSSIVTGGLRYEQYF.

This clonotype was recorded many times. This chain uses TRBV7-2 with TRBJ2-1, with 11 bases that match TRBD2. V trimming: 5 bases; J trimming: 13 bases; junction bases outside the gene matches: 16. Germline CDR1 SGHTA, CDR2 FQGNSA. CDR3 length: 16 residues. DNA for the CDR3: TGTGCCAGCAGCCCTCGACTAGCGGGGAGTACAATGAGTCAGTTCTTC. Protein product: CASSPRLAGSTMSQFF.